This T cell receptor beta chain was documented in a study of blood T cell repertoires in COVID-19. At the level of the study: Sites in the United States, Italy and Spain provided acute and convalescent COVID-19 samples. PBMCs, B-cell-depleted T cells, or T cells were the source of the cDNA or gDNA that made up the material.

Sequenced by immunoSEQ multiplex PCR; TCRdb stores in-frame clones only, minus some. The data contain approximately 210,000 clones, about 76% of them singletons. Details on this clone: This sample also contains other DNA sequences that code for the same CDR3.

Trimming shortened V by 3 bases and J by 3 bases, and 2 bases separated the two germline ends. Germline V gives CDR1 SGHDT, CDR2 YYEEEE. This CDR3 comprises 11 residues. Each participant's cohort was designated according to participant-reported clinical history. The gene calls are TRBV5-6 and TRBJ2-3; no definite D call. Sequencing used PBMCs or T cells enriched from blood (not recorded which). This TCR derives from a woman between 50 and 59 years old with acute COVID-19. The CDR3 DNA reads TGTGCCAGCAGCTCAACAGATACGCAGTATTTT. Translated, it gives CASSSTDTQYF. Supplemented by reference TRBV5-6 and TRBJ2-3, the full variable domain reads DAGVTQSPTHLIKTRGQQVTLRCSPKSGHDTVSWYQQALGQGPQFIFQYYEEEERQRGNFPDRFSGHQFPNYSSELNVNALLLGDSALYLCASSSTDTQYFGPGTRLTVL.